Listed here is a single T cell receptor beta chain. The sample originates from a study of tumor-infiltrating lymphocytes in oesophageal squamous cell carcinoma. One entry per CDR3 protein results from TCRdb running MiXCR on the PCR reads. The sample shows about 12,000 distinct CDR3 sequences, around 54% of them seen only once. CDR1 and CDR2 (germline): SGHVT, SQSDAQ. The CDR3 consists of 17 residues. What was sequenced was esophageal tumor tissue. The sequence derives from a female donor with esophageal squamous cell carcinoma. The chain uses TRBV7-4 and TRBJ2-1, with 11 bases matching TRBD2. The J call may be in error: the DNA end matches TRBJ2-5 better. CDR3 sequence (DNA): TGTGCCAGCAGCTTATCCATAGCGGGAGGGCATGGGGAGACCCAGTACTTC. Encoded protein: CASSLSIAGGHGETQYF.